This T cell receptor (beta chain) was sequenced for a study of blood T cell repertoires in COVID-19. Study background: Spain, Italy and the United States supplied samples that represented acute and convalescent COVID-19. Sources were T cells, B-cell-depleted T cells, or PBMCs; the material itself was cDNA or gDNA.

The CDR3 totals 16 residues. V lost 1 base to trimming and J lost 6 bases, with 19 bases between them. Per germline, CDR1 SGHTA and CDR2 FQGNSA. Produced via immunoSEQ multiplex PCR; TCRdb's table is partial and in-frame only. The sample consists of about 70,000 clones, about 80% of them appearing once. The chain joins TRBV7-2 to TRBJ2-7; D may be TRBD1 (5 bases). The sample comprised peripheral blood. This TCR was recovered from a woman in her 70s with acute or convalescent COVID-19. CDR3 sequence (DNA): TGTGCCAGCAGCTTAGTTTTAGTGGGGCCCCCCCTCGAGCAGTACTTC. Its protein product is CASSLVLVGPPLEQYF.